Below are 30 T cell receptor beta chains sequenced from a single sample in a study of cytomegalovirus exposure and HLA in healthy donors. The PCR employed 60 Vbeta primers together with 13 Jbeta primers. TCRdb keeps only in-frame clones here, not all; method: immunoSEQ multiplex PCR. The data show some 150,000 clones, with approximately 87% seen just once and around 5.5% held by the top ten. Sequencing used PBMCs. The receptor set was obtained from a woman aged 25-40 years in good health and CMV-seronegative.

Comment on this clone: Different DNA sequences within this sample yield the same CDR3. The V gene is TRBV27, the J gene TRBJ1-5, with 7 bases that match TRBD1. The CDR3 loop spans 14 amino acids. Germline CDR1 MNHEY, CDR2 SMNVEV (reference sequence). The J segment lost 2 bases and the V segment lost 2 bases, leaving 0 bases of the junction unmatched. CDR3 protein: CASSLQGGNQPQHF. The CDR3 DNA reads as TGTGCCAGCAGTTTACAGGGGGGCAATCAGCCCCAGCATTTT.

The chain is built from TRBV10-3 and TRBJ2-3; D is perhaps TRBD2 (6 bases). Germline V lookup: CDR1 ENHRY, CDR2 SYGVKD. The CDR3 has 15 amino acids. Trimming stripped 6 bases from V and 2 bases from J, with 15 bases between. The CDR3 region has the DNA TGTGCCATCAGGAGGATTGCGGGGCCCACAGATACGCAGTATTTT. Its protein product is CAIRRIAGPTDTQYF.

CDR3 in amino acids: CASRINGAHNQPQHF. The CDR3 DNA sequence: TGTGCCAGCAGGATTAACGGAGCCCACAATCAGCCCCAGCATTTT. The chain links TRBV28 to TRBJ1-5; no definite D call. Trimming took 6 bases from V and 3 from J, leaving 15 bases between them. CDR3 size: 15 residues. The germline gives CDR1 MDHEN, CDR2 SYDVKM.

This clone was observed a handful of times. The rearrangement joins TRBV19 to TRBJ2-6; 7 bases agree with TRBD2. The germline CDR1 and CDR2 sequences are LNHDA and SQIVND (reference sequence). The CDR3 runs 18 residues. V shed 11 bases, J shed 0 bases, and the junction held 16 bases outside the gene matches. The CDR3 nucleotides are TGTGCCTCCTCACGCCGGGACTATACTGGCTCTGGGGCCAACGTCCTGACTTTC. Amino acids: CASSRRDYTGSGANVLTF.

The chain recombines TRBV28 with TRBJ1-1; D is perhaps TRBD1 (6 bases). The CDR3 is made up of 14 amino acids. Germline-derived CDR1 and CDR2 are MDHEN and SYDVKM. V gave up 3 bases and J gave up 2 bases, with 10 bases separating them. CDR3 in amino acids: CASSFRGGNTEAFF. CDR3 nucleotide sequence: TGTGCCAGCAGTTTCAGGGGTGGAAACACTGAAGCTTTCTTT.

The chain has TRBV28 and TRBJ1-5, with D uncertain. V shed 7 bases and J shed 0 bases, with 13 bases lying between them. This CDR3 spans 15 amino acids. Looked up from germline, CDR1 is MDHEN and CDR2 is SYDVKM. The CDR3 DNA reads as TGTGCCAGCACCCCCCCCGGGTATAGCAATCAGCCCCAGCATTTT. It is translated as CASTPPGYSNQPQHF.

The V call is TRBV28, the J call TRBJ2-7; D might be TRBD2 (6 bases). The CDR3 spans 14 residues. Trimming stripped 5 bases from V and 5 bases from J, with 16 bases between. CDR1 and CDR2 (germline): MDHEN, SYDVKM. CDR3 nucleotides: TGTGCCAGCAGTCTTAGCGGAGGGATCCACGAGCAGTACTTC. Its protein is CASSLSGGIHEQYF. The complete variable domain, with remaining parts taken from reference TRBV28 and TRBJ2-7, reads DVKVTQSSRYLVKRTGEKVFLECVQDMDHENMFWYRQDPGLGLRLIYFSYDVKMKEKGDIPEGYSVSREKKERFSLILESASTNQTSMYLCASSLSGGIHEQYFGPGTRLTVT.

The chain combines TRBV28 with TRBJ2-7; D is ambiguous. This CDR3 has 13 residues. From germline, CDR1 is MDHEN and CDR2 SYDVKM. V lost 3 bases, J lost 7 bases, and 13 bases lay in between. The CDR3 sequence: CASSFSLAGEQYF. Here the CDR3 DNA reads TGTGCCAGCAGTTTTTCTCTCGCCGGGGAGCAGTACTTC. Using reference TRBV28 and TRBJ2-7 for the parts outside the CDR3, the full variable domain is DVKVTQSSRYLVKRTGEKVFLECVQDMDHENMFWYRQDPGLGLRLIYFSYDVKMKEKGDIPEGYSVSREKKERFSLILESASTNQTSMYLCASSFSLAGEQYFGPGTRLTVT.

This chain connects TRBV13 to TRBJ2-7, with 8 bases aligning to TRBD2. The CDR3 totals 15 residues. In germline, CDR1 is PRHDT, CDR2 FYEKMQ (reference sequence). J gave up 7 bases and V 2 bases, and 10 bases lay outside the gene matches. The CDR3 coding sequence is TGTGCCAGCAGCTTATTGGCCGGGAGGGCTAATGAGCAGTACTTC. Translation: CASSLLAGRANEQYF.

The rearrangement uses TRBV30 and TRBJ1-1; D is unclear. V shed 2 bases and J shed 6 bases, with 10 bases lying between them. Per the germline V gene, CDR1 is GTSNPN and CDR2 is SVGIG (reference sequence). The length of the CDR3 is 12 residues. The CDR3 sequence: CAWSKRYSEAFF. Here the CDR3 DNA reads TGTGCCTGGAGTAAGCGATACTCTGAAGCTTTCTTT.

For the CDR3, the DNA is TGTGCCAGCAGAAAGACGATGGGGACAGGGACCCACGAGCAGTACTTC. Its protein product is CASRKTMGTGTHEQYF. The rearrangement links TRBV7-2 to TRBJ2-7, with 9 bases aligning to TRBD1. CDR1 and CDR2 (germline): SGHTA, FQGNSA. The CDR3 has 16 amino acids. V gave up 6 bases and J gave up 5 bases; unmatched junction bases: 14.

This chain joins TRBV27 and TRBJ1-2; weak D call: TRBD1 (5 bases). The CDR3 has 14 amino acids. CDR1 is MNHEY and CDR2 is SMNVEV in the germline V gene (reference sequence). The V gene lost 8 bases and the J gene lost 5 bases, with 18 bases spanning the gap. The CDR3 region has the DNA TGTGCCAGCTCAAAACAGGACGGAGGGTATGGCTACACCTTC. Translating it yields CASSKQDGGYGYTF.

This sequence joins TRBV19 and TRBJ1-1; the D gene is possibly TRBD1 (5 bases). Between the trimmed V and J ends, which lost 4 bases and 4 bases, there was a span of 10 bases. There are 13 residues in the CDR3. Germline loops: CDR1 LNHDA, CDR2 SQIVND (reference sequence). The CDR3 DNA follows: TGTGCCAGTAGTACCATCGGGGGCACTGAAGCTTTCTTT. Its translation is CASSTIGGTEAFF.

The chain couples TRBV7-9 to TRBJ2-5; the D gene is possibly TRBD1 (5 bases). CDR3 length: 14 amino acids. V was trimmed by 1 base and J by 5 bases, leaving 11 bases between them. Germline V lookup: CDR1 SEHNR, CDR2 FQNEAQ (reference sequence). The CDR3 loop is CASSLEGAWETQYF. CDR3 sequence (DNA): TGTGCCAGCAGCTTAGAAGGGGCTTGGGAGACCCAGTACTTC. Full variable domain (missing parts from reference TRBV7-9 and TRBJ2-5): DTGVSQNPRHKITKRGQNVTFRCDPISEHNRLYWYRQTLGQGPEFLTYFQNEAQLEKSRLLSDRFSAERPKGSFSTLEIQRTEQGDSAMYLCASSLEGAWETQYFGPGTRLLVL.

This chain connects TRBV7-9 to TRBJ1-1, with TRBD1 identical over 7 bases. CDR1 is SEHNR and CDR2 is FQNEAQ in the germline V gene (reference sequence). V shed 11 bases and J 0 bases; nucleotides not matched to a gene: 0. The CDR3 sequence is 11 residues long. Here the CDR3 DNA reads TGTGCCGGGACAGTGAACACTGAAGCTTTCTTT. This translates into CAGTVNTEAFF.

The chain has TRBV7-2 and TRBJ2-5, with TRBD2 identical over 7 bases. The end of the DNA fits TRBJ2-7 better, so the J call may be wrong. CDR3 length: 14 residues. Germline V lookup: CDR1 SGHTA, CDR2 FQGNSA. Here the CDR3 DNA reads TGTGCCAGCAGCTTAGAGGGACTATCATACGAGCAGTACTTC. Its translation is CASSLEGLSYEQYF.

A word on this clone: Additional DNA sequences in this sample encode the identical CDR3. The rearrangement uses TRBV9 and TRBJ1-4; D remains ambiguous. Germline V gene data show CDR1 as SGDLS and CDR2 as YYNGEE. The ends were cut back, 0 bases at V and 0 bases at J, with 6 bases in the middle. This CDR3 contains 15 residues. CDR3 residues: CASSVGGATNEKLFF. DNA of the CDR3: TGTGCCAGCAGCGTAGGCGGAGCAACTAATGAAAAACTGTTTTTT.

Note on this clone: At one boundary the junction diverges from the germline segment, which might be a read error. The chain couples TRBV7-7 to TRBJ1-2; D is perhaps TRBD1 (5 bases). CDR3 size: 16 residues. From germline, CDR1 is SSHAT and CDR2 FNYEAQ (reference sequence). For the CDR3, the DNA is TGTGCTAGCAGCTTTGACGAAACCTGGTGGAGGGGTGGCTACACCTTC. It is translated as CASSFDETWWRGGYTF.

The chain links TRBV7-6 to TRBJ1-1; the D gene is possibly TRBD1 (5 bases). CDR3 length: 13 residues. The germline V gene encodes CDR1 SGHVS and CDR2 FNYEAQ. V dropped 7 bases and J dropped 4 bases, with 13 bases sitting between them. The CDR3: CASTRGEGTEAFF. CDR3 bases: TGTGCCAGCACCCGGGGGGAGGGCACTGAAGCTTTCTTT.

The gene calls are TRBV18 and TRBJ1-2; maybe TRBD1 (5 bases). Germline V gene lookup returns CDR1 KGHSH and CDR2 LQKENI. The length of the CDR3 is 16 residues. The V end lost 2 bases, the J end lost 1 base, and 14 bases lay between the germline ends. DNA of the CDR3: TGTGCCAGCTCACCAGGAGGGGCCAGGGTTAACTATGGCTACACCTTC. Its translation: CASSPGGARVNYGYTF.

CDR3 DNA sequence: TGTGCCAGCAGACGATCTACAGGGGATCGGTATGGCTACACCTTC. Its translation: CASRRSTGDRYGYTF. The rearrangement uses TRBV6-5 and TRBJ1-2; 7 nucleotides match TRBD1. Per germline, CDR1 MNHEY and CDR2 SVGAGI. V trimming: 6 bases; J trimming: 5 bases; junction bases outside the gene matches: 12. The CDR3 spans 15 residues.

The chain links TRBV7-6 to TRBJ2-1; possibly TRBD1 for D (5 bases). Germline V gives CDR1 SGHVS, CDR2 FNYEAQ. The CDR3 totals 14 residues. Trimming pared 4 bases from V and 8 bases from J, leaving 15 bases between. Here the CDR3 DNA reads TGTGCCAGCAGCTACGACAGTCTGTGGGATGAGCAGTTCTTC. This codes for CASSYDSLWDEQFF.

The chain recombines TRBV19 with TRBJ2-1; 10 bases map to TRBD1. CDR1 LNHDA and CDR2 SQIVND come from the germline V gene (reference sequence). CDR3 size: 16 residues. The J segment lost 2 bases and the V segment lost 3 bases, leaving 4 bases of the junction unmatched. Here the CDR3 reads CASSIIGTGAYNEQFF. CDR3 in DNA: TGTGCCAGTAGTATTATCGGGACAGGGGCCTACAATGAGCAGTTCTTC.

The chain has TRBV29-1 and TRBJ1-2; TRBD1 matches at 8 bases. The length of the CDR3 is 12 residues. With V trimmed by 7 bases and J by 3 bases, 4 bases remained unmatched. The germline V gene has CDR1 SQVTM and CDR2 ANQGSEA. This CDR3 reads CSATGGYYGYTF. CDR3 coding DNA: TGCAGCGCTACAGGGGGGTACTATGGCTACACCTTC.

This clone was observed a single time. The chain carries TRBV2 and TRBJ2-1; D remains unclear. Trimming left V 7 bases short and J 9 bases short, with 13 bases between. CDR1 SNHLY and CDR2 FYNNEI come from the germline V gene. This CDR3 is built from 12 residues. The CDR3 spells CASIADLSEQFF. The CDR3 DNA sequence: TGTGCCAGCATTGCGGATTTGAGTGAGCAGTTCTTC.

The V and J genes are TRBV13 and TRBJ2-1; tentatively, D is TRBD2 (6 bases). The length of the CDR3 is 16 residues. CDR1 PRHDT and CDR2 FYEKMQ come from the germline V gene (reference sequence). Between the trimmed V and J ends, which lost 5 bases and 0 bases, there was a span of 14 bases. This CDR3 is CASSRRETSSYNEQFF. In DNA, the CDR3 is TGTGCCAGCAGCCGAAGAGAGACTAGCTCCTACAATGAGCAGTTCTTC. Looking up the rest from reference TRBV13 and TRBJ2-1 gives the full variable domain: AAGVIQSPRHLIKEKRETATLKCYPIPRHDTVYWYQQGPGQDPQFLISFYEKMQSDKGSIPDRFSAQQFSDYHSELNMSSLELGDSALYFCASSRRETSSYNEQFFGPGTRLTVL.

The rearrangement uses TRBV5-4 and TRBJ1-2; 8 nucleotides align to TRBD1. Germline assignment: CDR1 SGHNT and CDR2 YYREEE (reference sequence). V trimming: 4 bases; J trimming: 8 bases; junction bases outside the gene matches: 13. The CDR3 loop spans 15 amino acids. CDR3 loop: CASSVGQGLWEGYTF. The CDR3, as DNA: TGTGCCAGCAGCGTCGGACAGGGCCTGTGGGAGGGCTACACCTTC.

This clone was observed a few times. The chain employs TRBV10-3 and TRBJ1-5; 7 positions match TRBD1. V dropped 4 bases and J dropped 7; count of bases not matched to a gene: 4. The germline CDR1 and CDR2 sequences are ENHRY and SYGVKD. This CDR3 contains 13 residues. The DNA of the CDR3 is TGTGCCATCAGTGTCGACAGGGACCAGCCCCAGCATTTT. Residues: CAISVDRDQPQHF.

The chain couples TRBV5-1 to TRBJ2-1, with 7 bases lining up with TRBD1. The CDR3 is made up of 15 amino acids. With V trimmed by 0 bases and J by 4 bases, 4 bases remained unmatched. Looked up from germline, CDR1 is SGHRS and CDR2 is YFSETQ. The CDR3 region has the DNA TGCGCCAGCAGCTTGGAAGGGACAGTATACAATGAGCAGTTCTTC. It codes for CASSLEGTVYNEQFF.

The chain couples TRBV5-1 to TRBJ2-5; no reliable D call. The closer fit of TRBJ2-7 to the DNA end suggests the J call may be wrong. The CDR3 is 15 amino acids. Per the germline V gene, CDR1 is SGHRS and CDR2 is YFSETQ. Here the CDR3 DNA reads TGCGCCAGCAGCTTGGGGTCGGGTAGAGGATTCGAGCAGTACTTC. Its protein product is CASSLGSGRGFEQYF.